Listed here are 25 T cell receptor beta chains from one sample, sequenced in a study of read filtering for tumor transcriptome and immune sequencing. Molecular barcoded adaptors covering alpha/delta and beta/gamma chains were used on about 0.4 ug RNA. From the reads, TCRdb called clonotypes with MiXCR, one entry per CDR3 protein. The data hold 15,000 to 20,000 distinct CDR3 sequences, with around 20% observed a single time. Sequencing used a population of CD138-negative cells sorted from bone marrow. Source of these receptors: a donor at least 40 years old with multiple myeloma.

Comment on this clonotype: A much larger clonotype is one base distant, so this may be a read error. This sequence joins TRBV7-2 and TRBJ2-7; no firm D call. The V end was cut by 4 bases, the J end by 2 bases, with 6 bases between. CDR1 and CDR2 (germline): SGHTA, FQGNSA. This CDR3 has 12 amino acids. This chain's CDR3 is CASSSTPYEQYF. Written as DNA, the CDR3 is TGTGCCAGCAGCTCGACCCCCTACGAGCAGTACTTC.

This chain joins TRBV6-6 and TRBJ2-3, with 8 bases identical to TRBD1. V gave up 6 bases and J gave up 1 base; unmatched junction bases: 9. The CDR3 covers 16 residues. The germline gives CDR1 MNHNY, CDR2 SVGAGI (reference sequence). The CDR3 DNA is TGTGCCAGCAGGACAGACAGGGGATTCGGCACAGATACGCAGTATTTT. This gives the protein CASRTDRGFGTDTQYF.

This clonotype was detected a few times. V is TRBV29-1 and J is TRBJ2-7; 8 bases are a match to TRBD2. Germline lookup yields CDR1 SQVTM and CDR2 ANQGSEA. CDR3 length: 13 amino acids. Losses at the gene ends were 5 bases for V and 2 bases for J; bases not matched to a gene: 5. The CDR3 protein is CSVSDGRAYEQYF. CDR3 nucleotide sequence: TGCAGCGTTAGTGACGGGAGGGCCTACGAGCAGTACTTC.

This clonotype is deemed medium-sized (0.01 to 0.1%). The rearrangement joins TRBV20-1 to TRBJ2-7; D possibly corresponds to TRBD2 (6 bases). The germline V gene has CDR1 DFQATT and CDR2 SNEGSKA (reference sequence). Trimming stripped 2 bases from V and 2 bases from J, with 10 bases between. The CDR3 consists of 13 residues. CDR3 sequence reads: CSARYSGTYEQYF. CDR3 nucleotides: TGCAGTGCTAGATATAGCGGAACCTACGAGCAGTACTTC.

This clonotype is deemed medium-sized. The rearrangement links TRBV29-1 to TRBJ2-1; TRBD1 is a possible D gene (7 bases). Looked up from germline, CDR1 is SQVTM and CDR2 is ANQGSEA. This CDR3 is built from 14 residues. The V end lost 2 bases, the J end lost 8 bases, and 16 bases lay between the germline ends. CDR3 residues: CSVEITTGEDEQFF. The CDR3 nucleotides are TGCAGCGTTGAAATAACCACAGGGGAGGATGAGCAGTTCTTC.

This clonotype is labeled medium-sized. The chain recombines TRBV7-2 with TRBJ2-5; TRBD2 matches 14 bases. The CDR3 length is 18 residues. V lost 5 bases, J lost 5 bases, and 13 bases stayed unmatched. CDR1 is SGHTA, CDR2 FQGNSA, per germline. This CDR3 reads CASSPGTSGSLPRETQYF. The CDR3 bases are TGTGCCAGCAGCCCAGGGACTAGCGGGAGCCTACCCCGGGAGACCCAGTACTTC.

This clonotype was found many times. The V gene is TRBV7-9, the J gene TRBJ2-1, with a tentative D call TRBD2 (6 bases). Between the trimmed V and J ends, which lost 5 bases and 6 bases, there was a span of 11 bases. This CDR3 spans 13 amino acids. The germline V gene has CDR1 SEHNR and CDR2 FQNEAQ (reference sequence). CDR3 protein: CASSPGVGNEQFF. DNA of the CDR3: TGTGCCAGCAGCCCGGGAGTGGGCAATGAGCAGTTCTTC. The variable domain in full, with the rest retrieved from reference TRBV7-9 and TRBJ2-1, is DTGVSQNPRHKITKRGQNVTFRCDPISEHNRLYWYRQTLGQGPEFLTYFQNEAQLEKSRLLSDRFSAERPKGSFSTLEIQRTEQGDSAMYLCASSPGVGNEQFFGPGTRLTVL.

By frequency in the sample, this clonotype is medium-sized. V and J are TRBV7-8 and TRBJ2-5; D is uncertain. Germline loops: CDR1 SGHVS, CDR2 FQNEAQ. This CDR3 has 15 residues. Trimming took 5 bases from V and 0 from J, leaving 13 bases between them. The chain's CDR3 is CASSQYNTYQETQYF. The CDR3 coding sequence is TGTGCCAGCAGCCAATACAACACCTACCAAGAGACCCAGTACTTC.

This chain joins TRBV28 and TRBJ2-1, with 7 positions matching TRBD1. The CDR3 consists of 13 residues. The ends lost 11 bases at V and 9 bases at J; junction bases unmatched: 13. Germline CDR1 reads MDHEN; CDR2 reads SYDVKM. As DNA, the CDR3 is TGTGCCGCAGGGGGTAGCATCGCCTTTGAGCAGTTCTTC. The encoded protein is CAAGGSIAFEQFF. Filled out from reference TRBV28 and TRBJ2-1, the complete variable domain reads DVKVTQSSRYLVKRTGEKVFLECVQDMDHENMFWYRQDPGLGLRLIYFSYDVKMKEKGDIPEGYSVSREKKERFSLILESASTNQTSMYLCAAGGSIAFEQFFGPGTRLTVL.

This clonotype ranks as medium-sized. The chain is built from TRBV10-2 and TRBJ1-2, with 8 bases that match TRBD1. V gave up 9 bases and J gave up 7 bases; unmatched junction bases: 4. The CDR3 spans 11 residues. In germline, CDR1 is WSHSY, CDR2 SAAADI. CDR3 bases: TGCGCCAGGGGGACAGGAGGTGGCTACACCTTC. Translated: CARGTGGGYTF.

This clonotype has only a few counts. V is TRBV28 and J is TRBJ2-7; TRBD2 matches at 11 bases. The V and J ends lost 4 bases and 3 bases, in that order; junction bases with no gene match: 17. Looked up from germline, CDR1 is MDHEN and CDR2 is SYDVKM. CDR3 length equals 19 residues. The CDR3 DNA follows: TGTGCCAGCAGTTCTAGGCCCGGGACTAGCGGTACACTAAACTACGAGCAGTACTTC. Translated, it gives CASSSRPGTSGTLNYEQYF.

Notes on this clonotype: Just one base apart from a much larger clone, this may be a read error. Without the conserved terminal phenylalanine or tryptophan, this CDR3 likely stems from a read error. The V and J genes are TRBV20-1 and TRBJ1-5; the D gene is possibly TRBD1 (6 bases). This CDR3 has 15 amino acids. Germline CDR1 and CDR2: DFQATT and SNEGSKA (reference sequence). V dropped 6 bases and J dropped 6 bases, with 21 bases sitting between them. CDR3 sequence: CSAIRGGRSGQPQHL. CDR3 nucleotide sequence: TGCAGTGCGATCAGGGGAGGTAGATCAGGTCAGCCCCAGCATCTT.

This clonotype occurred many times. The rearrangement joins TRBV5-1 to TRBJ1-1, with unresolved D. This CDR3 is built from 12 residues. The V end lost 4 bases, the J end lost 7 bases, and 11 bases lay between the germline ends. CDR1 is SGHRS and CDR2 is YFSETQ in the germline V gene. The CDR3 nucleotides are TGCGCCAGCAGCCTCAAGTCAGATGAAGCTTTCTTT. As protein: CASSLKSDEAFF.

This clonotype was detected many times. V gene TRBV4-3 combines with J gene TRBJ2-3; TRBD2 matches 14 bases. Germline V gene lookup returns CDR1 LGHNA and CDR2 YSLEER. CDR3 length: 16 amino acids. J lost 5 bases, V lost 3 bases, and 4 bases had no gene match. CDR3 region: CASSQGTSGSLDTQYF. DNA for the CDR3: TGCGCCAGCAGCCAGGGGACTAGCGGGAGCCTAGATACGCAGTATTTT.

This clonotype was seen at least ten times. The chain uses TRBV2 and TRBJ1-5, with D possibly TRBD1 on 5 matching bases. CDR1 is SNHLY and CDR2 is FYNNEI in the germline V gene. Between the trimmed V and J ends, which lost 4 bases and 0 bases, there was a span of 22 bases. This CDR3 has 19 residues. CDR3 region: CASSVRRGALEYSNQPQHF. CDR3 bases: TGTGCCAGCAGTGTTAGGAGGGGCGCCTTAGAGTATAGCAATCAGCCCCAGCATTTT.

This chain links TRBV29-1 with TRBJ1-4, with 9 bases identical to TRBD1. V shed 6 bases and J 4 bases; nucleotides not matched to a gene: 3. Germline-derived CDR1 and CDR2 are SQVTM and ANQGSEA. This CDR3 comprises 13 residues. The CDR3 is CSVKGQGNEKLFF. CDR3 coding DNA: TGCAGCGTGAAGGGACAGGGTAATGAAAAACTGTTTTTT.

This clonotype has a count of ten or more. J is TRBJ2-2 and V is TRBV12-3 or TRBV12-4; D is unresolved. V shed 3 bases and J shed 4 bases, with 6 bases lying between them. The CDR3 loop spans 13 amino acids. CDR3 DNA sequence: TGTGCCAGCAGTTTCGACCGCACCGGGGAGCTGTTTTTT. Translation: CASSFDRTGELFF.

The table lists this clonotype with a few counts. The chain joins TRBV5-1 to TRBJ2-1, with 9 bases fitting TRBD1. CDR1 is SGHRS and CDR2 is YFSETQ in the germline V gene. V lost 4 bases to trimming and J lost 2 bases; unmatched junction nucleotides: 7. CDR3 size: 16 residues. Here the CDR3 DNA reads TGCGCCAGCAGCCCGAGGACAGGGGAGGCCTACAATGAGCAGTTCTTC. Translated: CASSPRTGEAYNEQFF.

CDR3 DNA sequence: TGCAGTGCTAGGTTACCGAGGACAGGGGATTGGCTTCAAGAGACCCAGTACTTC. It yields the protein CSARLPRTGDWLQETQYF. This chain links TRBV20-1 with TRBJ2-5, with 9 positions matching TRBD1. Germline-derived CDR1 and CDR2 are DFQATT and SNEGSKA (reference sequence). The CDR3 totals 18 residues. Trimming at V came to 3 bases and at J to 2 bases, leaving 16 bases not matched to a gene.

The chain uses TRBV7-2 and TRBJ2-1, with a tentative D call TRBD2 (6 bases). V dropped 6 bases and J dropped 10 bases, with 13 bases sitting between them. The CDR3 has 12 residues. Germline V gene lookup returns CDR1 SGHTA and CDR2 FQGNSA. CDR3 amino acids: CASRKLASEQFF. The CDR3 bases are TGTGCCAGCAGAAAACTAGCTTCCGAGCAGTTCTTC. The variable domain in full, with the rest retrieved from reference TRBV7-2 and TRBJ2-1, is GAGVSQSPSNKVTEKGKDVELRCDPISGHTALYWYRQSLGQGLEFLIYFQGNSAPDKSGLPSDRFSAERTGGSVSTLTIQRTQQEDSAVYLCASRKLASEQFFGPGTRLTVL.

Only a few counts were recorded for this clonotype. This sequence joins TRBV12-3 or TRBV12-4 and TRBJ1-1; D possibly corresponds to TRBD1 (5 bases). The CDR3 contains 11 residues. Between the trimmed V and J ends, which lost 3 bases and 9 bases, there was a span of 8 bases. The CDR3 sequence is CASSLGEKAFF. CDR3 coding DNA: TGTGCCAGCAGTTTGGGGGAAAAAGCTTTCTTT.

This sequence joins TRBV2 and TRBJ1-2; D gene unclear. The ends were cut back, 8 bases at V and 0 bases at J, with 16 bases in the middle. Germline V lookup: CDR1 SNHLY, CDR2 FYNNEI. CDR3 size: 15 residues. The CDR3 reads CASSPLRDANYGYTF. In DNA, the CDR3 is TGTGCCAGCTCCCCCCTACGCGATGCTAACTATGGCTACACCTTC.

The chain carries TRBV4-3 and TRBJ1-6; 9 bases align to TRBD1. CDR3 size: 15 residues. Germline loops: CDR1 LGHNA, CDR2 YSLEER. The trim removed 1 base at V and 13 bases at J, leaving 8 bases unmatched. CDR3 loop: CASSQAGTGFLPLHF. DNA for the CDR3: TGCGCCAGCAGCCAAGCCGGGACAGGGTTCCTCCCCCTCCACTTT.

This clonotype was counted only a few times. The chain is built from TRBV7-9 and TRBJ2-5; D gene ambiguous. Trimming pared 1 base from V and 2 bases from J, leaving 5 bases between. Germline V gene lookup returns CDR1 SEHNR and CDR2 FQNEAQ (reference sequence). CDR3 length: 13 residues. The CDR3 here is CASSLVQQETQYF. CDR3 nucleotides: TGTGCCAGCAGCTTAGTCCAGCAAGAGACCCAGTACTTC.

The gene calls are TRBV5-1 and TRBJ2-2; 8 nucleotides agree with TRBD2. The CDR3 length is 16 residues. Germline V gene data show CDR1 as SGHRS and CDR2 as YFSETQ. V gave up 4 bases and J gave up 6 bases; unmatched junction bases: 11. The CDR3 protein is CASSPRAGALAGELFF. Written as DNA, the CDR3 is TGCGCCAGCAGCCCGCGAGCGGGAGCTTTGGCCGGGGAGCTGTTTTTT.